This T cell receptor (beta chain) was identified during a study of T cells in Graves' hyperthyroidism and ophthalmopathy (dated by TCRdb to the late 2010s). Regarding the study in general: Peripheral blood was collected at initial diagnosis, before any treatment. A discovery cohort of roughly 96 patients, 43 with Graves' ophthalmopathy and more than 55 with stable Graves' hyperthyroidism, was used to find distinguishing TCR V-J signatures. Prospective prediction of ophthalmopathy was tested in an independent validation cohort of some 19 hyperthyroidism patients and 17 patients who later progressed to ophthalmopathy. The 95 to 100 discovery patients were randomly divided into training and test sets at a 7:3 ratio. The study also compared thyroid tissue and blood T-cell repertoires from about 6 Graves' hyperthyroidism patients. After blood sampling, hyperthyroidism patients were treated with methimazole at a starting dose of 30 mg daily, and ophthalmopathy patients were treated with high-dose intravenous methylprednisolone. TCR Vbeta CDR3 sequencing of 135 peripheral blood samples (around 45 ophthalmopathy, 75 to 80 hyperthyroidism and roughly 17 progressor patients) is reported in the paper. Results and caveats for the whole study, not just this receptor: Sample size was not statistically predetermined, and blinding of investigators to group allocation was not performed. A model built on a 13 V-J signature distinguished ophthalmopathy from stable hyperthyroidism, reaching around 88% sensitivity and approximately 81% specificity in cross-validation and 80%/75% in testing. Most expanded thyroid clonotypes (frequency above 0.001) were also detected in blood, suggesting blood repertoires may reflect thyroid immune responses. In validation, the model predicted progression to ophthalmopathy a median of approximately 6.6 months before onset, with over 55% sensitivity and almost 75% specificity.

Cut back by 0 bases and 4 bases, the V and J ends lie 13 bases apart. Spanning cysteine to phenylalanine, the CDR3 consists of 14 amino acids. Left in the record is the CDR3 DNA by itself, 42 bases read in frame from the first base. In the germline V gene (reference sequence), CDR1 corresponds to GTSNPN and CDR2 to SVGIG. Stable Graves' hyperthyroidism was defined as no progression to ophthalmopathy during 18 months of follow-up. Hyperthyroidism patients were newly diagnosed, had a disease duration of under 2 months, and were aged 18 to 65 years. Exclusion was applied to patients with uncontrolled infections, other autoimmune diseases, pregnancy or lactation. Diagnoses were based on clinical symptoms, serum thyroxine and TRAb, thyroid ultrasound and orbital computed tomography. Ficoll-Paque density gradient centrifugation was used to isolate PBMCs from approximately 10 ml of fresh peripheral blood. Trizol reagent was used to extract total RNA, and RNA quality was then checked on an Agilent 2100 Bioanalyzer.

This clonotype was detected a few times. The antigen it binds to is not known. No base quality values were provided; no much bigger clone lies one nucleotide off. TCR beta CDR3 regions were amplified from RNA transcripts. The first round of RT-PCR for the TCR CDR3 was performed with the HTBI primer set and the Qiagen OneStep RT-PCR kit. Libraries were constructed in a second round of multiplex PCR, after which size selection and purification were carried out. The libraries were sequenced on an Illumina HiSeq2000 using paired-end 100 bp reads. The published analysis was carried out like this. SOAPnuke was used to process the raw data, removing reads that contained adapters or uncalled bases, had a mean Phred below 15, or lacked an exact match to the constant primer or identifier. COPE v1.2.5 was used to merge high-quality paired reads, and clonotypes were defined as unique nucleotide sequences. MiTCR v1.1 was used to align the clonotypes against IMGT TRBV, TRBD and TRBJ reference segments. The analysis was restricted to V-J combinations with a frequency above 0.0001, which together covered 99% to 99.2% of the repertoires. A TCS score was defined as the ratio between F50 (clonal expansion) and ExV (chaos), using BLOSUM62-based TCRdist between CDR3 peptides within each V-J. Welch's t-statistics and random forest reduced fewer than 600 V-J features to around 14, which were used in a naive Bayes classifier (R e1071). TCRdb redid the processing of the public reads, applying fastp at Q25 and MiXCR, and retained in-frame beta chains. When rows share a CDR3 protein, they turn into one entry using the most common DNA and genes. These V and J calls derive from TCRdb rather than the authors' analysis. The sample includes about 740,000 distinct CDR3 sequences, with about 14% observed a single time. The ten top clones hold approximately 10% of the sample.

Sequenced material: blood. The clonotype was recovered from a woman between 18 and 30 years old with Graves' hyperthyroidism. The V and J segments used are TRBV30 and TRBJ2-7, with TRBD2 perhaps the D gene, on 6 matching bases. The CDR3 amino acid sequence is: CAWSVGGDAYEQYF. In nucleotides, the sequence is TGTGCCTGGAGTGTTGGAGGGGATGCGTACGAGCAGTACTTC. With all but the CDR3 taken from the reference TRBV30 and TRBJ2-7 genes, the full variable domain is: SQTIHQWPATLVQPVGSPLSLECTVEGTSNPNLYWYRQAAGRGLQLLFYSVGIGQISSEVPQNLSASRPQDRQFILSSKKLLLSDSGFYLCAWSVGGDAYEQYFGPGTRLTVT.